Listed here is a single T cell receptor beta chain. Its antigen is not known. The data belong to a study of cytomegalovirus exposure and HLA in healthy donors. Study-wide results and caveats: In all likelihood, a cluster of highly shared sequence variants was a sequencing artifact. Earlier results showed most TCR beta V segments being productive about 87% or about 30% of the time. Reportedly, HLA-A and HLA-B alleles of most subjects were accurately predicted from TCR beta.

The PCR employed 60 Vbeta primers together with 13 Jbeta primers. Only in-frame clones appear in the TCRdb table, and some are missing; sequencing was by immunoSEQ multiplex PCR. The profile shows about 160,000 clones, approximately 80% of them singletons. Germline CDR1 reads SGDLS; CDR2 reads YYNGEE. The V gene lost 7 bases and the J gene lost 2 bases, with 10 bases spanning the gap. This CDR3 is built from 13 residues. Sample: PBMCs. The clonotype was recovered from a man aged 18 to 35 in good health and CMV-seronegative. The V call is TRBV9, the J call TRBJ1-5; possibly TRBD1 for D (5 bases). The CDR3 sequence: CASGGVGNQPQHF. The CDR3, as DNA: TGTGCCAGCGGGGGGGTGGGCAATCAGCCCCAGCATTTT.